The text below deals with one T cell receptor beta chain. Data came from immunoSEQ multiplex PCR; TCRdb stores just in-frame clones and leaves some out. The sample lists more than 200,000 clones; just over 70% were seen once. This sample is drawn from a study of cytotoxic CD8 clonotypes in ibrutinib-treated CLL. The authors obtained roughly 2 micrograms of genomic DNA from cryopreserved PBMCs for TCR beta libraries. The TCR originated in a human donor with chronic lymphocytic leukemia. The sequenced sample was PBMCs, obtained after 12 months of ibrutinib treatment.

The CDR3 region has the DNA TGTGCCAGCAGCCCAAGAGCACCCGGTGCGGGGGCGAGCTCCTACGAGCAGTACTTC. Amino acid sequence: CASSPRAPGAGASSYEQYF. This chain joins TRBV7-3 and TRBJ2-7, with D maybe TRBD2 (7 bases). Between the trimmed V and J ends, which lost 5 bases and 0 bases, there was a span of 26 bases. Germline V gives CDR1 SGHTA, CDR2 FQGTGA. There are 19 residues in the CDR3. Full variable domain (missing parts from reference TRBV7-3 and TRBJ2-7): GAGVSQTPSNKVTEKGKYVELRCDPISGHTALYWYRQSLGQGPEFLIYFQGTGAADDSGLPNDRFFAVRPEGSVSTLKIQRTERGDSAVYLCASSPRAPGAGASSYEQYFGPGTRLTVT.